One sample yielded the 9 T cell receptor beta chains listed below, sequenced in a study of CD8+CD57+ T cells in acquired aplastic anemia. Genomic DNA served as template for TCR beta VDJ and CDR3 profiling. From the reads, TCRdb called clonotypes with MiXCR, one entry per CDR3 protein. The sample carries about 160,000 distinct CDR3 sequences, 40% to 60% recorded once. Patients picked for sequencing had shown CD8+CD57+ cell expansion detected by flow cytometry. Sequenced material: sorted CD4+, CD8+, or CD8+CD57+ T cells (not recorded which) from PBMCs. These TCRs come from a human donor with aplastic anemia.

This clonotype was seen repeatedly, ten times or more. This rearrangement joins TRBV29-1 to TRBJ2-7; TRBD2 matches 16 bases. Germline V lookup: CDR1 SQVTM, CDR2 ANQGSEA. The CDR3 spans 16 residues. The V segment lost 4 bases and the J segment 2 bases; nucleotides outside the gene matches: 5. The CDR3 is CSVAPGLAGGPYEQYF. The CDR3 region has the DNA TGCAGCGTTGCCCCGGGACTAGCGGGAGGGCCCTACGAGCAGTACTTC.

The chain carries TRBV19 and TRBJ1-3; D is ambiguous. From germline, CDR1 is LNHDA and CDR2 SQIVND (reference sequence). Trimming cost V 4 bases and J 0 bases, with 7 bases left between them. The CDR3 totals 14 residues. The CDR3: CASSRPSSGNTIYF. The CDR3 DNA follows: TGTGCCAGTAGTAGACCAAGCTCTGGAAACACCATATATTTT.

This clonotype has at least ten counts. This rearrangement joins TRBV6-6 to TRBJ2-1; unclear D gene. Trimming removed 6 bases at V and 3 bases at J, with 9 bases between. This CDR3 has 13 amino acids. CDR1 is MNHNY and CDR2 is SVGAGI in the germline V gene (reference sequence). The CDR3 loop reads CASSIGNYNEQFF. As DNA, the CDR3 is TGTGCCAGCAGCATCGGTAACTACAATGAGCAGTTCTTC.

Worth noting for this clonotype: This may stem from a read error, because a much larger clone lies one nucleotide away. The missing conserved phenylalanine or tryptophan at the end of this CDR3 makes a read error likely. The chain combines TRBV11-1 with TRBJ2-2; TRBD2 matches 13 bases. This CDR3 spans 16 amino acids. Germline V lookup: CDR1 SGHAT, CDR2 FQDESV (reference sequence). The V segment lost 4 bases and the J segment 7 bases; nucleotides outside the gene matches: 6. This CDR3 reads CASSSRTSGSGGELFS. The CDR3 DNA is TGTGCCAGCAGCTCCCGGACTAGCGGGAGTGGCGGGGAGCTGTTTTCT.

The rearrangement joins TRBV20-1 to TRBJ1-5; 9 nucleotides line up with TRBD1. Trimming removed 4 bases from V and 2 bases from J; junction bases left unmatched: 6. The CDR3 extends over 15 amino acids. Germline loops: CDR1 DFQATT, CDR2 SNEGSKA (reference sequence). The CDR3 nucleotides are TGCAGTGCTAAACCCCGGGACAGGGGCAATCAGCCCCAGCATTTT. Residues: CSAKPRDRGNQPQHF.

This clonotype was found many times. The chain combines TRBV7-9 with TRBJ1-2; TRBD1 agrees at 7 bases. CDR1 SEHNR and CDR2 FQNEAQ come from the germline V gene (reference sequence). This CDR3 spans 14 amino acids. Trimming cost V 4 bases and J 6 bases; bases outside gene matches: 8. CDR3 protein: CASSSTQGRDGYTF. CDR3 nucleotides: TGTGCCAGCAGCTCAACACAGGGGCGGGATGGCTACACCTTC.

This rearrangement joins TRBV7-3 to TRBJ2-2; the D is unclear. V lost 6 bases and J lost 2, with 7 bases in between. The CDR3 extends over 13 amino acids. The germline V gene encodes CDR1 SGHTA and CDR2 FQGTGA. The CDR3 is CASSSKNTGELFF. DNA of the CDR3: TGTGCCAGCAGTTCAAAAAACACCGGGGAGCTGTTTTTT.

The gene calls are TRBV7-2 and TRBJ2-1, with D uncertain. This CDR3 contains 12 residues. Germline CDR1 is SGHTA and CDR2 is FQGNSA. V lost 6 bases and J 5 bases, leaving 8 bases between the germline ends. CDR3 residues: CASSRPDNEQFF. CDR3 sequence (DNA): TGTGCCAGCAGTCGGCCGGACAATGAGCAGTTCTTC.

This clonotype was counted many times. V gene TRBV11-3 combines with J gene TRBJ1-2; 8 bases fit TRBD1. CDR3 size: 13 residues. The V gene end was trimmed by 4 bases and the J gene end by 7 bases; junction bases not matched to a gene: 5. Germline CDR1 reads SGHNT; CDR2 reads YENEEA. CDR3 nucleotides: TGTGCCAGCAGCTCAGGGACAGGTCTTGGCTACACCTTC. Translation gives CASSSGTGLGYTF.